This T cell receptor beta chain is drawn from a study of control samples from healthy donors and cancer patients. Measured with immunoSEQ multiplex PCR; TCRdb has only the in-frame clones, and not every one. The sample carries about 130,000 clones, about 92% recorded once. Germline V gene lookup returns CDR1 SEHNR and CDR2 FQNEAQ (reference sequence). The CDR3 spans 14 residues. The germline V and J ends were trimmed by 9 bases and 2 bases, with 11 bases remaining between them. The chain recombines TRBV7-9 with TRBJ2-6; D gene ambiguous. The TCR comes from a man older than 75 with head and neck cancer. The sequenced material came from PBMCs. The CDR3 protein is CASPPGPGANVLTF. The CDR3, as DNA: TGTGCCAGTCCGCCGGGCCCTGGGGCCAACGTCCTGACTTTC.